This passage covers 20 T cell receptor beta chains from one sample sequenced in a study of blood T cells in healthy people across ages. Alongside a J-beta primer mix, a sample-barcoded 5' primer served in a second PCR lasting roughly 7 to 12 cycles. From the 5' RACE reads, TCRdb called clonotypes with MiXCR, one entry per CDR3 protein. The sample consists of 870,000 or so distinct CDR3 sequences, 29% of them appearing once. The sample taken for sequencing was blood. Receptor source: an elderly woman in good health.

A remark on this clonotype: A much more abundant neighbour one base away suggests this may be a read error. The gene calls are TRBV29-1 and TRBJ1-2, with D perhaps matching TRBD1 (5 bases). Germline CDR1 SQVTM, CDR2 ANQGSEA. The CDR3 is 13 residues long. CDR3 residues: CSASVGPNHGYTF. The CDR3 nucleotides are TGCAGCGCCAGTGTGGGGCCTAACCATGGCTACACCTTC.

This clonotype was recorded at least ten times. The gene calls are TRBV2 and TRBJ2-7; 10 bases map to TRBD1. The CDR3 sequence is 13 residues long. V shed 10 bases, J shed 3 bases, and the junction held 6 bases outside the gene matches. Looked up from germline, CDR1 is SNHLY and CDR2 is FYNNEI. The CDR3 region is CAISGTGVYEQYF. As DNA, the CDR3 is TGTGCCATATCCGGGACAGGGGTCTACGAGCAGTACTTC.

This clonotype occurred many times. The chain uses TRBV7-6 and TRBJ2-5, with 8 bases lining up with TRBD1. The CDR3 runs 14 residues. V shed 1 base, J shed 9 bases, and the junction held 7 bases outside the gene matches. CDR1 SGHVS and CDR2 FNYEAQ come from the germline V gene. The chain's CDR3 is CASSLGSGGESQYF. In DNA, the CDR3 is TGTGCCAGCAGCTTAGGGTCAGGGGGCGAGTCCCAGTACTTC.

The sample holds many counts of this clonotype. The CDR3 region has the DNA TGTGCCAGCAGACGGGACAGCAATTCACCCCTCCACTTT. Its translation is CASRRDSNSPLHF. The chain is built from TRBV12-3 or TRBV12-4 and TRBJ1-6, with 7 bases identical to TRBD1. The CDR3 is made up of 13 amino acids. V shed 6 bases, J shed 7 bases, and the junction held 3 bases outside the gene matches.

The rearrangement joins TRBV2 to TRBJ2-1; TRBD2 agrees at 10 bases. CDR1 SNHLY and CDR2 FYNNEI come from the germline V gene. Trimming removed 0 bases from V and 0 bases from J; junction bases left unmatched: 14. CDR3 length: 21 residues. The CDR3, as DNA: TGTGCCAGCAGTGAAGCGCTTGGGCTAGCGGGGGCGCGGAGCTCCTACAATGAGCAGTTCTTC. Its translation is CASSEALGLAGARSSYNEQFF. The full variable domain, its missing parts supplied by reference TRBV2 and TRBJ2-1, is EPEVTQTPSHQVTQMGQEVILRCVPISNHLYFYWYRQILGQKVEFLVSFYNNEISEKSEIFDDQFSVERPDGSNFTLKIRSTKLEDSAMYFCASSEALGLAGARSSYNEQFFGPGTRLTVL.

This clonotype has a handful of counts. The chain combines TRBV4-2 with TRBJ2-5; TRBD1 matches at 7 bases. Germline loops: CDR1 LGHNA, CDR2 YNFKEQ. This CDR3 contains 15 residues. Trimming cost V 2 bases and J 3 bases; bases outside gene matches: 6. Written as DNA, the CDR3 is TGTGCCAGCAGCCAACTTCCGACAGGGAAAGAGACCCAGTACTTC. Translating it yields CASSQLPTGKETQYF.

The chain uses TRBV29-1 and TRBJ2-3, with a possible D match to TRBD2 (6 bases). V lost 4 bases and J 4 bases, leaving 9 bases between the germline ends. Germline CDR1 SQVTM, CDR2 ANQGSEA. This CDR3 comprises 12 residues. The CDR3 bases are TGCAGCGTTGCCCGGGAGTCAGATACGCAGTATTTT. It yields the protein CSVARESDTQYF.

A word on this clonotype: A much larger clone lies one base from this, so it may be a read error. The V and J genes are TRBV27 and TRBJ2-7; D is perhaps TRBD1 or TRBD2 (6 bases each). The V end was cut by 3 bases, the J end by 7 bases, with 16 bases between. The CDR3 covers 14 residues. The germline V gene has CDR1 MNHEY and CDR2 SMNVEV (reference sequence). CDR3 sequence reads: CASSFRGPYNEQYF. CDR3 DNA sequence: TGTGCCAGCAGTTTCCGGGGGCCATACAATGAGCAGTACTTC.

This clonotype came up many times. The chain carries TRBV4-3 and TRBJ2-1, with 9 bases lining up with TRBD2. This CDR3 is 15 amino acids long. Germline V gene sequence: CDR1 LGHNA, CDR2 YSLEER. V was clipped by 0 bases and J by 5 bases; unmatched bases: 2. CDR3 nucleotides: TGCGCCAGCAGCCAAGAGCGGGGGGGCCACAATGAGCAGTTCTTC. Translated: CASSQERGGHNEQFF.

At least ten counts were recorded for this clonotype. The gene calls are TRBV7-2 and TRBJ2-3; 7 bases are a match to TRBD2. Germline CDR1 reads SGHTA; CDR2 reads FQGNSA. The CDR3 runs to 15 residues. V gave up 3 bases and J gave up 4 bases; unmatched junction bases: 7. The CDR3 loop reads CASSFQGGAPDTQYF. In nucleotides, the CDR3 is TGTGCCAGCAGCTTCCAGGGAGGGGCCCCAGATACGCAGTATTTT.

The rearrangement joins TRBV20-1 to TRBJ1-1; 11 bases map to TRBD1. This CDR3 spans 15 amino acids. Germline assignment: CDR1 DFQATT and CDR2 SNEGSKA (reference sequence). V lost 5 bases to trimming and J lost 4 bases; unmatched junction nucleotides: 9. The CDR3 sequence: CSASTRDRGTTEAFF. The CDR3 DNA sequence: TGCAGTGCTTCCACCAGGGACAGGGGGACCACTGAAGCTTTCTTT.

V usage is TRBV6-2 or TRBV6-3 and J usage is TRBJ2-4, with TRBD1 identical over 7 bases. Near its end, the DNA agrees better with TRBJ2-5, so the J call may be wrong. The CDR3 runs 15 residues. Per the germline V gene, CDR1 is MNHEY and CDR2 is SVGEGT. In nucleotides, the CDR3 is TGTGCCAGCAGTTACCGGACAGGCATTGCGGAGACCCAGTACTTC. Translating it yields CASSYRTGIAETQYF.

This clonotype was observed many times. The V call is TRBV11-2, the J call TRBJ1-4, with D hard to call. Trimming cost V 5 bases and J 8 bases, with 15 bases left between them. This CDR3 is 14 amino acids long. From germline, CDR1 is SGHAT and CDR2 FQNNGV. The CDR3 sequence: CASSTSAGGEKLFF. In nucleotides, the CDR3 is TGTGCCAGCAGCACCTCCGCCGGAGGGGAAAAACTGTTTTTT.

This clonotype was counted many times. The chain employs TRBV6-5 and TRBJ2-1; TRBD1 matches 9 bases. This CDR3 is 15 amino acids long. V gave up 2 bases and J gave up 7 bases; unmatched junction bases: 6. Germline CDR1 and CDR2: MNHEY and SVGAGI. The chain's CDR3 is CASSYGTGFINEQFF. CDR3 nucleotides: TGTGCCAGCAGTTACGGGACAGGGTTCATTAATGAGCAGTTCTTC.

V usage is TRBV7-2 and J usage is TRBJ2-7, with 8 bases matching TRBD2. Per the germline V gene, CDR1 is SGHTA and CDR2 is FQGNSA. The CDR3 sequence is 15 residues long. With V trimmed by 2 bases and J by 0 bases, 3 bases remained unmatched. The CDR3 here is CASSLTGTSSYEQYF. The CDR3 DNA reads TGTGCCAGCAGCTTAACCGGGACTAGCTCCTACGAGCAGTACTTC. Drawing the rest from reference TRBV7-2 and TRBJ2-7, the complete variable domain is GAGVSQSPSNKVTEKGKDVELRCDPISGHTALYWYRQSLGQGLEFLIYFQGNSAPDKSGLPSDRFSAERTGGSVSTLTIQRTQQEDSAVYLCASSLTGTSSYEQYFGPGTRLTVT.

This clonotype showed up many times. The chain recombines TRBV25-1 with TRBJ2-5; D is perhaps TRBD2 (6 bases). CDR3 length: 14 amino acids. CDR1 MGHDK and CDR2 SYGVNS come from the germline V gene. The V end was cut by 4 bases, the J end by 0 bases, with 9 bases between. Here the CDR3 DNA reads TGTGCCAGCAGTGGGCGGGGAAACCAAGAGACCCAGTACTTC. Translation: CASSGRGNQETQYF.

Of note for this clonotype: This may come from a read error, since a much larger clone is one base off. The chain links TRBV4-3 to TRBJ1-6; TRBD1 matches at 8 bases. The CDR3 has 17 amino acids. The germline CDR1 and CDR2 sequences are LGHNA and YSLEER. The CDR3 loop is CASSQVGGGQGLSRLHF. The DNA of the CDR3 is TGCGCCAGCAGCCAAGTTGGAGGCGGACAGGGTCTATCACGCCTCCACTTT.

The rearrangement links TRBV5-4 to TRBJ2-3; weak D call: TRBD2 (6 bases). The CDR3 totals 14 residues. CDR1 is SGHNT, CDR2 YYREEE, per germline (reference sequence). The germline V and J ends were trimmed by 4 bases and 2 bases, with 11 bases remaining between them. CDR3 loop: CASSMGGDTDTQYF. CDR3 in DNA: TGTGCCAGCAGCATGGGCGGGGACACAGATACGCAGTATTTT.

This clonotype was seen a few times. The chain has TRBV28 and TRBJ1-2, with D unresolved. CDR1 is MDHEN and CDR2 is SYDVKM in the germline V gene. The CDR3 length is 15 residues. V lost 2 bases and J 7 bases, leaving 17 bases between the germline ends. The CDR3 reads CASSLPLGRVGGYTF. The CDR3 bases are TGTGCCAGCAGTTTACCCCTCGGACGGGTGGGTGGCTACACCTTC.

The sample holds one count of this clonotype. V and J are TRBV29-1 and TRBJ2-7; TRBD2 matches at 14 bases. The CDR3 length is 13 residues. V trimming: 6 bases; J trimming: 5 bases; junction bases outside the gene matches: 3. The germline V gene has CDR1 SQVTM and CDR2 ANQGSEA. CDR3 residues: CSVGLAGVDEQYF. CDR3 nucleotide sequence: TGCAGCGTGGGACTAGCGGGAGTCGACGAGCAGTACTTC.